A selection of T cell receptor beta chains follows, all from one sample in a study of Graves' ophthalmopathy and Graves' hyperthyroidism. A single record per CDR3 protein comes from TCRdb applying MiXCR to the multiplex PCR reads. Of approximately 460,000 distinct CDR3 sequences listed, 13% to 15% are singletons. The sample was blood. The receptor source for this set is a woman aged 30 to 39 with Graves' ophthalmopathy. CDR3s include the opening cysteine and the closing phenylalanine or tryptophan. Fields, in order: CDR3 protein, CDR3 DNA, J gene, CDR3 length, V gene, clone size, D gene. A D gene is named only where the DNA matches it firmly. Some rows mark clone size as missing; the rest say once, few, many or name a class of expanded clone.

cdr3_aa: CASSTSGQTYEQYF; cdr3_nt: TGTGCCAGCAGCACCTCCGGACAGACCTACGAGCAGTACTTC; j_call: TRBJ2-7; cdr3_length: 14; v_call: TRBV9; clone_size: many; d_call: .
cdr3_aa: CASSYSMDSRQETQYF; cdr3_nt: TGTGCCAGCAGTTACTCGATGGACAGCCGACAAGAGACCCAGTACTTC; j_call: TRBJ2-5; cdr3_length: 16; v_call: TRBV6-5; clone_size: many; d_call: .
cdr3_aa: CASSDRFGANVLTF; cdr3_nt: TGTGCCAGCAGCGACAGGTTTGGGGCCAACGTCCTGACTTTC; j_call: TRBJ2-6; cdr3_length: 14; v_call: TRBV7-2; clone_size: many; d_call: .
cdr3_aa: CASSVVQAVTGNTGELFF; cdr3_nt: TGTGCCAGCAGCGTAGTCCAGGCCGTGACAGGGAACACCGGGGAGCTGTTTTTT; j_call: TRBJ2-2; cdr3_length: 18; v_call: TRBV9; clone_size: many; d_call: .
cdr3_aa: CAWSVRGFPETQYF; cdr3_nt: TGTGCCTGGAGTGTACGAGGATTCCCAGAGACCCAGTACTTC; j_call: TRBJ2-5; cdr3_length: 14; v_call: TRBV30; clone_size: few; d_call: .
cdr3_aa: CASRGRGSGNTIYF; cdr3_nt: TGTGCCAGCAGGGGCAGGGGGTCTGGAAACACCATATATTTT; j_call: TRBJ1-3; cdr3_length: 14; v_call: TRBV28; clone_size: many; d_call: TRBD1
cdr3_aa: CASSSHRGNTGELFF; cdr3_nt: TGTGCCAGCAGCTCGCACAGGGGGAACACCGGGGAGCTGTTTTTT; j_call: TRBJ2-2; cdr3_length: 15; v_call: TRBV7-2; clone_size: many; d_call: TRBD1
cdr3_aa: CASRGQGGRETQYF; cdr3_nt: TGTGCCAGCAGAGGACAGGGGGGGCGAGAGACCCAGTACTTC; j_call: TRBJ2-5; cdr3_length: 14; v_call: TRBV6-1; clone_size: .; d_call: TRBD1
cdr3_aa: CSARGGLGQETYEQYF; cdr3_nt: TGCAGTGCTAGAGGAGGTTTGGGACAGGAGACCTACGAGCAGTACTTC; j_call: TRBJ2-7; cdr3_length: 16; v_call: TRBV20-1; clone_size: many; d_call: TRBD1
cdr3_aa: CASSTSRAGGSEAFF; cdr3_nt: TGTGCCAGCAGTACCTCCCGGGCGGGGGGCTCTGAAGCTTTCTTT; j_call: TRBJ1-1; cdr3_length: 15; v_call: TRBV28; clone_size: many; d_call: .
cdr3_aa: CASSISRGANYGYTF; cdr3_nt: TGTGCCAGTAGTATATCCCGAGGAGCTAACTATGGCTACACCTTC; j_call: TRBJ1-2; cdr3_length: 15; v_call: TRBV19; clone_size: many; d_call: .
cdr3_aa: CASSPWGGFSETQYF; cdr3_nt: TGTGCCAGCAGTCCCTGGGGAGGGTTTTCGGAGACCCAGTACTTC; j_call: TRBJ2-5; cdr3_length: 15; v_call: TRBV25-1; clone_size: many; d_call: TRBD2
cdr3_aa: CASSPFKGAFF; cdr3_nt: TGTGCCAGCAGCCCGTTCAAAGGAGCTTTCTTT; j_call: TRBJ1-1; cdr3_length: 11; v_call: TRBV7-9; clone_size: .; d_call: .
cdr3_aa: CASSLDTKGYEQYF; cdr3_nt: TGTGCCAGCAGTTTAGACACTAAAGGCTACGAGCAGTACTTC; j_call: TRBJ2-7; cdr3_length: 14; v_call: TRBV12-3/TRBV12-4; clone_size: many; d_call: .
cdr3_aa: CASSPSGVRGSPQYF; cdr3_nt: TGTGCCAGCAGCCCCTCGGGGGTGCGGGGGAGCCCGCAGTACTTC; j_call: TRBJ2-7; cdr3_length: 15; v_call: TRBV7-2; clone_size: few; d_call: TRBD2
cdr3_aa: CASSPPSASPYF; cdr3_nt: TGTGCCAGCAGTCCCCCTAGCGCATCACCGTACTTC; j_call: TRBJ2-5; cdr3_length: 12; v_call: TRBV28; clone_size: many; d_call: .
cdr3_aa: CASLPSGGRTGELFF; cdr3_nt: TGTGCCAGCCTCCCCTCGGGGGGACGCACCGGGGAGCTGTTTTTT; j_call: TRBJ2-2; cdr3_length: 15; v_call: TRBV12-3/TRBV12-4; clone_size: many; d_call: TRBD2
cdr3_aa: CASSYGTVAALETQYF; cdr3_nt: TGTGCCAGCAGCTACGGGACCGTAGCGGCACTAGAGACCCAGTACTTC; j_call: TRBJ2-5; cdr3_length: 16; v_call: TRBV7-8; clone_size: few; d_call: .
cdr3_aa: CASSDSVGAETQYF; cdr3_nt: TGTGCCAGCAGTGACAGTGTAGGGGCAGAGACCCAGTACTTC; j_call: TRBJ2-5; cdr3_length: 14; v_call: TRBV25-1; clone_size: many; d_call: .
cdr3_aa: CASSVVGQGAAGYTF; cdr3_nt: TGTGCCAGCAGTGTCGTGGGACAGGGGGCCGCTGGCTACACCTTC; j_call: TRBJ1-2; cdr3_length: 15; v_call: TRBV6-1; clone_size: many; d_call: TRBD1
cdr3_aa: CASSIGPGNIQYF; cdr3_nt: TGTGCCAGCAGCATCGGGCCGGGAAACATTCAGTACTTC; j_call: TRBJ2-4; cdr3_length: 13; v_call: TRBV11-2; clone_size: .; d_call: .
cdr3_aa: CASRKLLAGGPGTGELFF; cdr3_nt: TGTGCCAGCAGGAAGCTACTAGCGGGGGGGCCGGGCACCGGGGAGCTGTTTTTT; j_call: TRBJ2-2; cdr3_length: 18; v_call: TRBV2; clone_size: .; d_call: TRBD2
cdr3_aa: CAFLRPGNYGYTF; cdr3_nt: TGTGCCTTCCTTCGGCCGGGAAACTATGGCTACACCTTC; j_call: TRBJ1-2; cdr3_length: 13; v_call: TRBV30; clone_size: few; d_call: .
cdr3_aa: CASSYGSGLWDYEQYF; cdr3_nt: TGTGCCAGCAGTTACGGTTCCGGGTTATGGGACTACGAGCAGTACTTC; j_call: TRBJ2-7; cdr3_length: 16; v_call: TRBV6-5; clone_size: many; d_call: .
cdr3_aa: CASSLPQNQETQYF; cdr3_nt: TGTGCCAGCAGTTTACCTCAGAACCAAGAGACCCAGTACTTC; j_call: TRBJ2-5; cdr3_length: 14; v_call: TRBV28; clone_size: many; d_call: .
cdr3_aa: CASSFIGEAQYF; cdr3_nt: TGTGCCAGCAGCTTTATCGGGGAGGCCCAGTACTTC; j_call: TRBJ2-5; cdr3_length: 12; v_call: TRBV11-2; clone_size: few; d_call: .
cdr3_aa: CASSEYGGSGANVLTF; cdr3_nt: TGTGCCAGCAGTGAATATGGGGGCTCTGGGGCCAACGTCCTGACTTTC; j_call: TRBJ2-6; cdr3_length: 16; v_call: TRBV6-1; clone_size: .; d_call: .
cdr3_aa: CASSLGRGWDQETQYF; cdr3_nt: TGTGCCAGCAGTTTAGGAAGGGGGTGGGACCAAGAGACCCAGTACTTC; j_call: TRBJ2-5; cdr3_length: 16; v_call: TRBV27; clone_size: many; d_call: .
cdr3_aa: CASSGLGQGNTEAFF; cdr3_nt: TGTGCCAGCAGTGGCCTCGGACAGGGCAACACTGAAGCTTTCTTT; j_call: TRBJ1-1; cdr3_length: 15; v_call: TRBV27; clone_size: .; d_call: TRBD1
cdr3_aa: CASSDPPGPTDF; cdr3_nt: TGTGCCAGCAGTGACCCCCCCGGGCCCACGGACTTC; j_call: TRBJ2-5; cdr3_length: 12; v_call: TRBV2; clone_size: many; d_call: .
cdr3_aa: CSVGLRPGQRNTEAFF; cdr3_nt: TGCAGCGTTGGACTACGACCCGGACAGAGGAACACTGAAGCTTTCTTT; j_call: TRBJ1-1; cdr3_length: 16; v_call: TRBV29-1; clone_size: many; d_call: .
cdr3_aa: CASSFSRTGTEWRTEAFF; cdr3_nt: TGTGCCAGCAGTTTCTCTCGGACAGGGACCGAATGGAGAACTGAAGCTTTCTTT; j_call: TRBJ1-1; cdr3_length: 18; v_call: TRBV12-3/TRBV12-4; clone_size: .; d_call: TRBD1
cdr3_aa: CASNNRGLNSPLHF; cdr3_nt: TGTGCCAGCAATAACAGGGGACTAAATTCACCCCTCCACTTT; j_call: TRBJ1-6; cdr3_length: 14; v_call: TRBV6-5; clone_size: many; d_call: TRBD1
cdr3_aa: CASSQDRGKADDSPLHF; cdr3_nt: TGCGCCAGCAGCCAAGATAGGGGGAAGGCGGACGATTCACCCCTCCACTTT; j_call: TRBJ1-6; cdr3_length: 17; v_call: TRBV4-1; clone_size: many; d_call: .
cdr3_aa: CASSVGVLGSGSSEQYF; cdr3_nt: TGTGCCAGCAGCGTAGGGGTCCTCGGGAGTGGGAGTAGCGAGCAGTACTTC; j_call: TRBJ2-7; cdr3_length: 17; v_call: TRBV9; clone_size: many; d_call: .
cdr3_aa: CASSLMGQSPYEQHF; cdr3_nt: TGTGCCAGCAGTTTAATGGGACAGAGCCCCTACGAGCAGCACTTC; j_call: TRBJ2-7; cdr3_length: 15; v_call: TRBV27; clone_size: many; d_call: TRBD1
cdr3_aa: CASTSGTGSYEPYF; cdr3_nt: TGTGCCAGCACTTCCGGGACGGGATCCTACGAGCCGTACTTC; j_call: TRBJ2-7; cdr3_length: 14; v_call: TRBV6-5; clone_size: few; d_call: .
cdr3_aa: CSVGTYNEQFF; cdr3_nt: TGCAGCGTTGGGACCTACAATGAGCAGTTCTTC; j_call: TRBJ2-1; cdr3_length: 11; v_call: TRBV29-1; clone_size: many; d_call: .
cdr3_aa: CASSLAGTGKKGFSGNTIYF; cdr3_nt: TGTGCCAGCAGTTTAGCTGGGACAGGAAAAAAGGGTTTCTCTGGAAACACCATATATTTT; j_call: TRBJ1-3; cdr3_length: 20; v_call: TRBV12-3/TRBV12-4; clone_size: few; d_call: TRBD1
cdr3_aa: CASSRQVSNQPQHF; cdr3_nt: TGCGCCAGCAGCCGACAGGTTAGCAATCAGCCCCAGCATTTT; j_call: TRBJ1-5; cdr3_length: 14; v_call: TRBV4-1; clone_size: few; d_call: .
cdr3_aa: CASSTDQGPYEQYF; cdr3_nt: TGTGCCAGCAGCACAGACCAGGGCCCCTACGAGCAGTACTTC; j_call: TRBJ2-7; cdr3_length: 14; v_call: TRBV7-2; clone_size: many; d_call: .
cdr3_aa: CASSRDVLNQPQHF; cdr3_nt: TGTGCCAGCAGTCGGGACGTCTTGAATCAGCCCCAGCATTTT; j_call: TRBJ1-5; cdr3_length: 14; v_call: TRBV12-3/TRBV12-4; clone_size: many; d_call: .
cdr3_aa: CASSTLGPKINYGYTF; cdr3_nt: TGTGCCAGCAGCACTTTAGGACCGAAGATTAACTATGGCTACACCTTC; j_call: TRBJ1-2; cdr3_length: 16; v_call: TRBV11-2; clone_size: many; d_call: .
cdr3_aa: CASSSRGTQYF; cdr3_nt: TGTGCCAGCAGCTCAAGGGGGACCCAGTACTTC; j_call: TRBJ2-5; cdr3_length: 11; v_call: TRBV14; clone_size: many; d_call: .
cdr3_aa: CSGTSGGESSYEQYF; cdr3_nt: TGCAGTGGAACTAGCGGGGGCGAGAGCTCCTACGAGCAGTACTTC; j_call: TRBJ2-7; cdr3_length: 15; v_call: TRBV20-1; clone_size: many; d_call: TRBD2
cdr3_aa: CATSDSTDGNTIYF; cdr3_nt: TGTGCCACCAGTGATTCCACAGATGGAAACACCATATATTTT; j_call: TRBJ1-3; cdr3_length: 14; v_call: TRBV24-1; clone_size: many; d_call: .
cdr3_aa: CASGRDSDIYGYTF; cdr3_nt: TGTGCCAGCGGTCGAGACAGCGATATTTATGGCTACACCTTC; j_call: TRBJ1-2; cdr3_length: 14; v_call: TRBV19; clone_size: .; d_call: .
cdr3_aa: CARQPARGKYEQYF; cdr3_nt: TGCGCCAGACAACCTGCCAGGGGCAAGTACGAGCAGTACTTC; j_call: TRBJ2-7; cdr3_length: 14; v_call: TRBV5-1; clone_size: .; d_call: .
cdr3_aa: CASRGAETGYTF; cdr3_nt: TGTGCCAGCAGGGGAGCGGAGACAGGCTACACTTTC; j_call: TRBJ1-2; cdr3_length: 12; v_call: TRBV6-2/TRBV6-3; clone_size: .; d_call: .
cdr3_aa: CASIEVRARNTEAFF; cdr3_nt: TGTGCCAGCATTGAAGTTCGGGCGCGGAACACTGAAGCTTTCTTT; j_call: TRBJ1-1; cdr3_length: 15; v_call: TRBV12-3/TRBV12-4; clone_size: many; d_call: .
cdr3_aa: CASSFSPGQNYEQYF; cdr3_nt: TGCGCCAGCAGCTTTTCACCGGGACAGAACTACGAGCAGTACTTC; j_call: TRBJ2-7; cdr3_length: 15; v_call: TRBV5-1; clone_size: few; d_call: TRBD1
cdr3_aa: CASSWDGKRGYTF; cdr3_nt: TGTGCCAGCAGCTGGGACGGGAAAAGGGGCTACACCTTC; j_call: TRBJ1-2; cdr3_length: 13; v_call: TRBV12-3/TRBV12-4; clone_size: many; d_call: .
cdr3_aa: CASRGAFTRPRELFF; cdr3_nt: TGTGCCAGCAGGGGGGCCTTTACAAGGCCCAGGGAGCTGTTTTTT; j_call: TRBJ2-2; cdr3_length: 15; v_call: TRBV7-9; clone_size: many; d_call: .
cdr3_aa: CATSALDRVEDTQYF; cdr3_nt: TGTGCCACCAGTGCCCTGGACAGGGTAGAAGATACGCAGTATTTT; j_call: TRBJ2-3; cdr3_length: 15; v_call: TRBV24-1; clone_size: few; d_call: TRBD1
cdr3_aa: CASSLSFSPLHF; cdr3_nt: TGTGCCAGCAGTTTATCGTTTTCACCCCTCCACTTT; j_call: TRBJ1-6; cdr3_length: 12; v_call: TRBV12-3/TRBV12-4; clone_size: .; d_call: .
cdr3_aa: CATRMSTNYGYTF; cdr3_nt: TGTGCCACCAGGATGTCTACTAACTATGGCTACACCTTC; j_call: TRBJ1-2; cdr3_length: 13; v_call: TRBV28; clone_size: .; d_call: .
cdr3_aa: CASSLWVGNSPLHF; cdr3_nt: TGTGCCAGCAGTTTATGGGTTGGGAATTCACCCCTCCACTTT; j_call: TRBJ1-6; cdr3_length: 14; v_call: TRBV28; clone_size: many; d_call: .
cdr3_aa: CASRYGGAWNTEAFF; cdr3_nt: TGTGCCAGTAGGTACGGGGGCGCGTGGAACACTGAAGCTTTCTTT; j_call: TRBJ1-1; cdr3_length: 15; v_call: TRBV19; clone_size: many; d_call: .